The TCR beta chain under discussion was sequenced for a study of shared clonotypes between healthy human individuals. V was pared by 5 bases and J by 2 bases, with 16 bases between. From germline, CDR1 is SEHNR and CDR2 FQNEAQ (reference sequence). The CDR3 totals 15 residues. Study outcomes and limitations: Larger estimated richness was generally seen in naive subsets than in memory subsets. The genetic and exposure-history diversity represented was limited by few donors.

Selected positively for CCR7 and CD45RO-negative, naive CD8 cells excluded terminally differentiated effector memory CD45RA+ cells. As for this clone: Its antigen is still unknown.

The repertoire was sequenced with immunoSEQ multiplex PCR; TCRdb's copy has only in-frame clones and lacks some. Of nearly 2 million clones listed, approximately 94% are singletons. The chain has TRBV7-9 and TRBJ2-7; D may correspond to TRBD1 or TRBD2 (5 bases each). This sequence originates from a man between 18 and 29 years old in good health. The sequenced material came from naive CD8+ T cells sorted from blood. This CDR3 is CASSPPWDGPYEQYF. In nucleotides, the CDR3 is TGTGCCAGCAGCCCTCCTTGGGACGGTCCCTACGAGCAGTACTTC.